Listed below are T cell receptor beta chains from one sample, sequenced in a study of shared clonotypes between healthy human individuals. TCRdb's copy holds only in-frame clones and misses some; the assay was immunoSEQ multiplex PCR. Of roughly 850,000 clones in the sample, about 96% were seen once. Sequenced input: naive CD8+ T cells sorted from blood. These receptors originate from a man between 25 and 39 years old in good health. CDR3s leave out the opening cysteine and the closing phenylalanine or tryptophan.

J: TRBJ1-5
V: TRBV7-9
CDR3: ASSLQDRPNQPQH

J: TRBJ2-1
V: TRBV29-1
CDR3: SVEGSGQGTYNEQF

J: TRBJ2-4
V: TRBV1
CDR3: TSSHGGLAGAKNIQY

J: TRBJ1-1
V: TRBV2
CDR3: ASIEGQLRTEAF

J: TRBJ2-4
V: TRBV10-2
CDR3: ASSGGTGVSKNIQY

J: TRBJ2-1
V: TRBV9
CDR3: ASSPEASGSSYNEQF

J: TRBJ2-7
V: TRBV9
CDR3: ASSAGTSLL

J: TRBJ1-2
V: TRBV30
CDR3: AWSRTGEIYGYT

J: TRBJ2-3
V: TRBV2
CDR3: ASSEGGTSGSTDTQY

J: TRBJ2-1
V: TRBV7-9
CDR3: ASSLMLANSYNEQF

J: TRBJ1-2
V: TRBV7-9
CDR3: ASSLPGGGGLLYGYT

J: TRBJ2-1
V: TRBV29-1
CDR3: SVKIAGDEQF

J: TRBJ2-7
V: TRBV29-1
CDR3: SVGEGASEQY

J: TRBJ2-5
V: TRBV5-1
CDR3: ASSSPLGPEQETQY

J: TRBJ1-3
V: TRBV11-2
CDR3: ASSFGLGRNSGNTIY

J: TRBJ2-1
V: TRBV28
CDR3: ASSLVAGSYNEQF

J: TRBJ2-1
V: TRBV29-1
CDR3: SVQPRDREGNEQF

J: TRBJ1-5
V: TRBV19
CDR3: ASSITPENSNQPQH

J: TRBJ2-2
V: TRBV2
CDR3: ASSEGPIAVIGYTGELF

J: TRBJ2-5
V: TRBV5-4
CDR3: ASSLASETQY